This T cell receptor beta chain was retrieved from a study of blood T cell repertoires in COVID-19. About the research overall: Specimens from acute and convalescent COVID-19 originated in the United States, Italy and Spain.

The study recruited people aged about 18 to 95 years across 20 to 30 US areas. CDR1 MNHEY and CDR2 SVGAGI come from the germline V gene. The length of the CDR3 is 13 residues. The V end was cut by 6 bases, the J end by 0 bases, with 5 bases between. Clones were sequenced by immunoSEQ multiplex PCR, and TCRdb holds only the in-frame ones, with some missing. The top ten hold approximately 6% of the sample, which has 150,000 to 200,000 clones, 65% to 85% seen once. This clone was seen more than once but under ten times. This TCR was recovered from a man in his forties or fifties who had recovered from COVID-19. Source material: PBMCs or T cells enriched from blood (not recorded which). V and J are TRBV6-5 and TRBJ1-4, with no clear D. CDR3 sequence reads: CASRSATNEKLFF. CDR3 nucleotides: TGTGCCAGCAGGAGTGCAACTAATGAAAAACTGTTTTTT.